These 3 T cell receptor beta chains came from one sample sequenced in a study of blood T cells in healthy people across ages. A sample-barcoded 5' primer and a J-beta primer mix were used in a second PCR of about 6 to 12 cycles. Each CDR3 protein gets one entry after TCRdb re-called the 5' RACE reads with MiXCR. Seen here are approximately 960,000 distinct CDR3 sequences, around 29% observed once, and the top ten hold roughly 10%. This same sample was also part of a study on T cells of mothers and their children.

The source material was blood. The receptors stem from a middle-aged woman in good health.

About this clonotype: An end of the junction does not agree with germline; a read error may underlie this. The chain uses TRBV6-6 and TRBJ1-4; 9 nucleotides line up with TRBD1. Germline V CDR1 and CDR2: MNHNY, SVGAGI (reference sequence). The length of the CDR3 is 17 residues. The CDR3 loop reads CASSTSTGGGINEKRFF. The CDR3 bases are TGTGCCAGCAGTACCTCGACAGGGGGGGGAATTAATGAAAAACGGTTTTTT.

In its sample, this clonotype was seen a few times. This chain connects TRBV7-2 to TRBJ2-7; D gene ambiguous. In germline, CDR1 is SGHTA, CDR2 FQGNSA. The V gene lost 8 bases and the J gene lost 2 bases, with 13 bases spanning the gap. The CDR3 sequence is 13 residues long. DNA of the CDR3: TGTGCCAGCCAGCGCAAGAACGCCTACGAGCAGTACTTC. Protein sequence: CASQRKNAYEQYF.

This clonotype was observed many times. The chain couples TRBV2 to TRBJ2-1; D gene uncertain. Per germline, CDR1 SNHLY and CDR2 FYNNEI. CDR3 length: 15 residues. V lost 2 bases and J lost 0, with 8 bases in between. DNA of the CDR3: TGTGCCAGCAGTGAAAGGTCGAACTCCTACAATGAGCAGTTCTTC. Its protein product is CASSERSNSYNEQFF.